The 17 T cell receptor beta chains below come from one sample, sequenced in a study of T-cell reconstitution after alpha-beta-depleted transplantation in children. Preparing the TCRbeta library involved the use of unique molecular identifiers. TCRdb used MiXCR to reprocess the PCR reads, holding one entry per CDR3 protein. The sample contains about 360,000 distinct CDR3 sequences, roughly 13% of which appear only once. The sequencing used PBMCs, collected from the stem cell graft. The source is a human donor who donated a stem cell graft to a child with Fanconi anemia.

The V and J genes are TRBV11-1 and TRBJ2-1; TRBD1 matches at 9 bases. CDR3 length: 15 residues. The trim removed 8 bases at V and 4 bases at J, leaving 9 bases unmatched. CDR1 is SGHAT, CDR2 FQDESV, per germline (reference sequence). CDR3 region: CASLPDRGLYNEQFF. CDR3 bases: TGTGCCAGCCTTCCGGACAGGGGCCTTTACAATGAGCAGTTCTTC.

This clonotype was picked up many times. The chain carries TRBV5-1 and TRBJ2-5, with 8 bases that match TRBD2. In germline, CDR1 is SGHRS, CDR2 YFSETQ. With V trimmed by 5 bases and J by 1 base, 4 bases remained unmatched. The length of the CDR3 is 14 residues. CDR3 in amino acids: CASRTSGGQETQYF. The CDR3 region has the DNA TGCGCCAGCAGGACCAGCGGGGGCCAAGAGACCCAGTACTTC.

The gene calls are TRBV6-1 and TRBJ1-2, with D perhaps TRBD1 (6 bases). This CDR3 spans 13 amino acids. V was cut by 5 bases and J by 2 bases, with 9 bases left in between. The germline V gene encodes CDR1 MNHNS and CDR2 SASEGT. The CDR3 loop is CASSKDRNYGYTF. CDR3 DNA: TGTGCCAGCAGTAAGGACAGAAACTATGGCTACACCTTC.

CDR3 amino acids: CSASGQMFNYGYTF. CDR3 sequence (DNA): TGCAGTGCTAGCGGGCAGATGTTTAACTATGGCTACACCTTC. The rearrangement uses TRBV20-1 and TRBJ1-2; D remains unclear. The germline V and J ends were trimmed by 3 bases and 1 base, with 12 bases remaining between them. Germline CDR1 and CDR2: DFQATT and SNEGSKA (reference sequence). This CDR3 is built from 14 residues.

This clonotype was seen repeatedly, ten times or more. The chain employs TRBV20-1 and TRBJ2-3; 11 bases are shared with TRBD2. Germline V gene data show CDR1 as DFQATT and CDR2 as SNEGSKA (reference sequence). The junction had 9 bases not matched to a gene; V was cut back by 5 bases and J by 2 bases. The CDR3 runs to 16 residues. CDR3 nucleotides: TGCAGTGCTTTAGGGACTAGCGGCGACCTCACAGATACGCAGTATTTT. Its translation: CSALGTSGDLTDTQYF.

This clonotype was counted between two and nine times. The chain joins TRBV20-1 to TRBJ1-3; unclear D gene. Germline CDR1 is DFQATT and CDR2 is SNEGSKA (reference sequence). With 6 bases removed from V and 0 bases from J, the gap between germline ends came to 9 bases. The CDR3 sequence is 13 residues long. The CDR3 DNA follows: TGCAGTGCCCCCGCCAGCTCTGGAAACACCATATATTTT. Translation: CSAPASSGNTIYF.

This clonotype occurred many times. The chain combines TRBV29-1 with TRBJ1-3, with 7 bases aligning to TRBD1. Germline lookup yields CDR1 SQVTM and CDR2 ANQGSEA. With 7 bases clipped from V and 0 bases from J, the junction kept 0 bases outside the gene matches. CDR3 size: 12 residues. The CDR3 here is CSAGGSGNTIYF. The DNA for the CDR3 is TGCAGCGCAGGGGGCTCTGGAAACACCATATATTTT.

This clonotype was counted ten times or more. The chain carries TRBV20-1 and TRBJ2-7; TRBD1 or TRBD2 may be the D gene (6 bases each). The CDR3 has 13 residues. The V and J ends lost 2 bases and 3 bases respectively, with 11 bases between them. The germline CDR1 and CDR2 sequences are DFQATT and SNEGSKA (reference sequence). The CDR3 protein is CSARTRGLYEQYV. The CDR3 bases are TGCAGTGCTAGAACCCGGGGGCTCTACGAGCAGTACGTC.

The rearrangement joins TRBV27 to TRBJ2-2, with TRBD1 matching over 7 bases. From germline, CDR1 is MNHEY and CDR2 SMNVEV (reference sequence). Trimming at V came to 2 bases and at J to 3 bases, leaving 9 bases not matched to a gene. This CDR3 contains 17 residues. CDR3 coding DNA: TGTGCCAGCAGTTTAACCATGGGGACAGCTTACACCGGGGAGCTGTTTTTT. Its translation: CASSLTMGTAYTGELFF.

The rearrangement joins TRBV27 to TRBJ2-2; possibly TRBD2 for D (6 bases). Germline CDR1 reads MNHEY; CDR2 reads SMNVEV (reference sequence). The CDR3 consists of 15 residues. Trimming took 2 bases from V and 4 from J, leaving 11 bases between them. CDR3 in amino acids: CASSLVRGSTGELFF. CDR3 bases: TGTGCCAGCAGTTTAGTCCGGGGGAGCACCGGGGAGCTGTTTTTT.

This clonotype was recorded many times. The rearrangement uses TRBV20-1 and TRBJ1-2; D gene uncertain. V gave up 2 bases and J gave up 4 bases, with 8 bases separating them. This CDR3 has 12 residues. CDR1 is DFQATT and CDR2 is SNEGSKA in the germline V gene (reference sequence). CDR3 bases: TGCAGTGCTAGATCCCTCCCCTATGGCTACACCTTC. Amino acid sequence: CSARSLPYGYTF.

This clonotype showed up many times. This chain uses TRBV12-3 or TRBV12-4 with TRBJ1-3; the match to TRBD1 covers 9 bases. The CDR3 has 15 amino acids. The V segment lost 6 bases and the J segment 2 bases; nucleotides outside the gene matches: 5. CDR3 amino acids: CASSLQGAAGNTIYF. Here the CDR3 DNA reads TGTGCCAGCAGCCTACAGGGGGCCGCTGGAAACACCATATATTTT.

The chain recombines TRBV14 with TRBJ1-2; D unresolved. The CDR3 has 15 residues. CDR1 is SGHDN, CDR2 FVKESK, per germline. V shed 0 bases and J shed 0 bases, with 8 bases lying between them. CDR3 protein: CASSQDYGANYGYTF. The CDR3 bases are TGTGCCAGCAGCCAAGATTACGGGGCTAACTATGGCTACACCTTC.

This clonotype was seen only a few times. The V gene is TRBV6-5, the J gene TRBJ2-5; no definite D call. Trimming removed 1 base at V and 4 bases at J, with 7 bases between. The CDR3 loop spans 13 amino acids. In germline, CDR1 is MNHEY, CDR2 SVGAGI. The CDR3 region has the DNA TGTGCCAGCAGTTACTTCGTTGGAGAGACCCAGTACTTC. Translating it yields CASSYFVGETQYF.

The V and J genes are TRBV7-2 and TRBJ1-5; D is unclear. The CDR3 runs to 14 residues. CDR1 SGHTA and CDR2 FQGNSA come from the germline V gene. The V and J ends lost 5 bases and 8 bases respectively, with 16 bases between them. CDR3 amino acids: CASSRELGLKPQHF. DNA of the CDR3: TGTGCCAGCAGCCGCGAATTAGGTTTGAAGCCCCAGCATTTT.

This clonotype was seen at least ten times. The chain carries TRBV10-2 and TRBJ1-5, with 10 bases that match TRBD1. Germline CDR1 WSHSY, CDR2 SAAADI. The CDR3 has 15 residues. Trimming took 5 bases from V and 2 from J; bases not matched to a gene: 3. Here the CDR3 DNA reads TGCGCCAGCAGTCCCGGGACAGGGGGCAATCAGCCCCAGCATTTT. Its protein is CASSPGTGGNQPQHF.

The chain is built from TRBV10-1 and TRBJ2-5; the match to TRBD1 covers 7 bases. The junction had 4 bases not matched to a gene; V was cut back by 7 bases and J by 5 bases. The CDR3 covers 12 residues. Germline lookup yields CDR1 WNHNN and CDR2 SYGVQD (reference sequence). DNA for the CDR3: TGCGCCAGCACTAAGGACAGGGAGACCCAGTACTTC. Amino acids: CASTKDRETQYF.